This is a list of T cell receptor beta chains from one sample in a study of cytomegalovirus exposure and HLA in healthy donors. Here immunoSEQ multiplex PCR was the method, and the copy in TCRdb shows in-frame clones only, minus some. The repertoire holds roughly 160,000 clones, approximately 81% seen once, with approximately 2.5% in the top ten. Sample: PBMCs. The receptors shown here come from a man aged 25-45 years in good health and CMV-seropositive. The CDR3 runs from the conserved cysteine through the conserved F or W.

j_call	v_call	cdr3_aa
TRBJ2-5	TRBV7-9	CASSNPNLRQGQETQYF
-	TRBV18	CASSTLRQGVYEQYF
TRBJ2-5	TRBV18	CASSLLTGSQETQYF
TRBJ1-1	TRBV19	CASSIQGLEAFF
TRBJ1-2	TRBV6-5	CASSPGQAAYGYAF
TRBJ2-7	TRBV7-7	CASSLDPSGSYEQYF
TRBJ2-1	TRBV5-1	CASSLAMTSGNNEQFF
TRBJ1-4	TRBV6-6	CASRTGQSNEKLFF
TRBJ1-1	TRBV7-9	CASRPTGSTEAFF
TRBJ2-2	TRBV2	CASSWTALNTGELFF
TRBJ2-1	TRBV19	CASSIGSSGNNEQFF
TRBJ2-5	TRBV5-4	CASSVDREETQYF
TRBJ2-3	TRBV11-3	CASSPTSGTDTQYF
TRBJ1-1	TRBV30	CAWGQGSSEAFF
TRBJ2-3	TRBV7-9	CASSPRVGPGTDTQYF
TRBJ2-5	TRBV10-2	CASSDNRPGGGGRGETQYF
TRBJ1-5	TRBV5-1	CASSLTGNQPQHF
TRBJ1-2	TRBV7-2	CASSLVNGFRGGYTF
TRBJ2-5	TRBV14	CASSQDILAAQYF
TRBJ2-5	TRBV19	CASSSRQGHETQYF
TRBJ1-1	TRBV27	CASSTGPPVGTEAFF
TRBJ2-4	TRBV18	CASSPFPIQNIQYF
TRBJ2-2	TRBV5-1	CASSLAGPNTGELFF
TRBJ2-3	TRBV29-1	CSVVGLAGGISSTDTQYF
TRBJ2-2	TRBV18	CASSPTSGFTGELFF
TRBJ2-3	TRBV29-1	CSASGTGTPADTQYF
TRBJ1-2	TRBV5-1	CASSFSNYGYTF
TRBJ2-7	TRBV29-1	CSGRTDHREQYF